The clone carrying this T cell receptor (beta chain) was counted only a few times. Its target is not known. This entry comes from a study of blood T cells in healthy people across ages. Overall study: Every two T cells gave about one barcoded beta molecule via template switching. The study's findings and limits: Expanded clonotype shifts may have been confounded, as the donors had an unknown CMV status.

Primed by a sample-barcoded 5' primer and a J-beta primer mix, a second PCR proceeded for 7 to 11 cycles. TCRdb re-derived calls from the 5' RACE reads in MiXCR, one entry per CDR3 protein. This sample yields around 870,000 distinct CDR3 sequences, of which 25% to 30% are seen a single time; about 18% belongs to the top ten. Germline assignment: CDR1 SNHLY and CDR2 FYNNEI. Trimming pared 6 bases from V and 1 base from J, leaving 12 bases between. The CDR3 has 14 residues. Every sample had a minimum of 6 million PBMCs isolated. What was sequenced was blood. This TCR was sampled from an elderly woman in good health. V is TRBV2 and J is TRBJ2-5; D is possibly TRBD1 or TRBD2 (5 bases each). The CDR3 region has the DNA TGTGCCAGCAGCGGGGCCCTAGGCCAAGAGACCCAGTACTTC. Translation gives CASSGALGQETQYF. Supplemented by reference TRBV2 and TRBJ2-5, the full variable domain reads EPEVTQTPSHQVTQMGQEVILRCVPISNHLYFYWYRQILGQKVEFLVSFYNNEISEKSEIFDDQFSVERPDGSNFTLKIRSTKLEDSAMYFCASSGALGQETQYFGPGTRLLVL.